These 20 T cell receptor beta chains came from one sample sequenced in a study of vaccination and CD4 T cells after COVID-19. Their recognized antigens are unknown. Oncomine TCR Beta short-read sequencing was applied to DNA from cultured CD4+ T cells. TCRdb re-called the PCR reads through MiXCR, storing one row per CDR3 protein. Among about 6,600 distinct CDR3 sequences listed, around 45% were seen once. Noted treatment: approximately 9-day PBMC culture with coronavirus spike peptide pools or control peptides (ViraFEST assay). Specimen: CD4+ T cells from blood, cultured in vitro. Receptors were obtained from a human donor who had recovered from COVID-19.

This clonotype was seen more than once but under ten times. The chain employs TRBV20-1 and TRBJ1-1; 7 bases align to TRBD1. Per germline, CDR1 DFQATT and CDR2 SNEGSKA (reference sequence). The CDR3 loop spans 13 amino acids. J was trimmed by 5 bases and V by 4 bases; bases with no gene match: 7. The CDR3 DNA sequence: TGCAGTGCTACCGAGGGGGCGGAAACTGAAGCTTTCTTT. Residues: CSATEGAETEAFF.

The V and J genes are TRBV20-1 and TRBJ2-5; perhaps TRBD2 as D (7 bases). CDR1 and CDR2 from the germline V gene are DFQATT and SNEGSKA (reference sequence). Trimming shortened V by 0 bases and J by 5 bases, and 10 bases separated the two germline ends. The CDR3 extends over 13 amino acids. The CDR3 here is CSARDGGRETQYF. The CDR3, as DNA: TGCAGTGCTAGAGACGGGGGGCGCGAGACCCAGTACTTC.

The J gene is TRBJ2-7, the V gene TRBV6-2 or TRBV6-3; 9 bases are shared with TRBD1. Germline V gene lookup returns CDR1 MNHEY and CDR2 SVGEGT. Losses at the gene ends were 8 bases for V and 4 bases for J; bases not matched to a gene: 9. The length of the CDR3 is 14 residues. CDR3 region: CASAKTTGGYEQYF. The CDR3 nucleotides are TGTGCCAGCGCTAAGACGACAGGGGGGTACGAGCAGTACTTC.

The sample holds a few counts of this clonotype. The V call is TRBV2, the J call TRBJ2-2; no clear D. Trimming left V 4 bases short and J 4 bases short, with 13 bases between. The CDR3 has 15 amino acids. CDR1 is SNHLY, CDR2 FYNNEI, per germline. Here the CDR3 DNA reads TGTGCCAGCAGTGGGACCACTGAAATCACCGGGGAGCTGTTTTTT. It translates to CASSGTTEITGELFF.

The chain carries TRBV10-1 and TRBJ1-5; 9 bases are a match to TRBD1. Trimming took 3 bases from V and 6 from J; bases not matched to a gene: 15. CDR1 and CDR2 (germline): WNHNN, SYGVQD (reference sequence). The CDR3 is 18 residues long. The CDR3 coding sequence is TGCGCCAGCAGTGAAGGTTATGACCGGACAGGGGCAGCTCAGCCCCAGCATTTT. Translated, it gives CASSEGYDRTGAAQPQHF.

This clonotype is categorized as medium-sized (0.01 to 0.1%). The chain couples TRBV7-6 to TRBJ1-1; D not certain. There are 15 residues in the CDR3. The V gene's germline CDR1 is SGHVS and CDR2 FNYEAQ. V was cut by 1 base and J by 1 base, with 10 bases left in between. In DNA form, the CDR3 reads TGTGCCAGCAGCTTAGGGAGTGGCGGGAACACTGAAGCTTTCTTT. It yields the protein CASSLGSGGNTEAFF.

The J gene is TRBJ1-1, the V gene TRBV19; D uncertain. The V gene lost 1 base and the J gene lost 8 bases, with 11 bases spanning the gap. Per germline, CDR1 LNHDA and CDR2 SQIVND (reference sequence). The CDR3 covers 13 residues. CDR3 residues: CASSIVFGAEAFF. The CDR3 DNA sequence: TGTGCCAGTAGTATAGTATTTGGCGCAGAAGCTTTCTTT.

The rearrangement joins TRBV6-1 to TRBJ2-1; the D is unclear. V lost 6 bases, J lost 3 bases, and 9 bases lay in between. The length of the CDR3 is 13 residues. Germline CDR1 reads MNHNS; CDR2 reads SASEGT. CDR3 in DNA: TGTGCCAGCAGCAGGACCTACTACAATGAGCAGTTCTTC. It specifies CASSRTYYNEQFF.

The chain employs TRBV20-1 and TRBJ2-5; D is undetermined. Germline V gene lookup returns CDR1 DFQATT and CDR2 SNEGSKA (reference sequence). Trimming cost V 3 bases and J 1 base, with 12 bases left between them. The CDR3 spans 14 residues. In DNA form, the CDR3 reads TGCAGTGCTAGCCCACAGCCGGCCCAAGAGACCCAGTACTTC. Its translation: CSASPQPAQETQYF.

The DNA for the CDR3 is TGTGCCAGCAGCTTACTTAGCGGAGCAAACCAAGAGACCCAGTACTTC. Translated, it gives CASSLLSGANQETQYF. V is TRBV7-2 and J is TRBJ2-5; TRBD2 might be the D (6 bases). The CDR3 totals 16 residues. Germline assignment: CDR1 SGHTA and CDR2 FQGNSA. Trimming shortened V by 2 bases and J by 0 bases, and 13 bases separated the two germline ends. Full variable domain (rest looked up from reference TRBV7-2 and TRBJ2-5): GAGVSQSPSNKVTEKGKDVELRCDPISGHTALYWYRQSLGQGLEFLIYFQGNSAPDKSGLPSDRFSAERTGGSVSTLTIQRTQQEDSAVYLCASSLLSGANQETQYFGPGTRLLVL.

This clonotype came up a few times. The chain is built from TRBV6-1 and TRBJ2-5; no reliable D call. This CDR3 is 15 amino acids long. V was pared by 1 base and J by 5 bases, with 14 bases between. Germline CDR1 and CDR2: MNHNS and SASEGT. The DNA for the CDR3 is TGTGCCAGCAGTGAAGTGTACGCCATTGGGGAGACCCAGTACTTC. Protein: CASSEVYAIGETQYF.

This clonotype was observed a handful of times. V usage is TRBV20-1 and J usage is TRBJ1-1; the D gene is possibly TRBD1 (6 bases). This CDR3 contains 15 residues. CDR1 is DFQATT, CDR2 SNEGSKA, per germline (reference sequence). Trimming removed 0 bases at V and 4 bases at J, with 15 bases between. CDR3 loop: CSARDPRKQGTEAFF. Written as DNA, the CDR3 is TGCAGTGCTAGAGATCCCCGTAAACAGGGCACTGAAGCTTTCTTT.

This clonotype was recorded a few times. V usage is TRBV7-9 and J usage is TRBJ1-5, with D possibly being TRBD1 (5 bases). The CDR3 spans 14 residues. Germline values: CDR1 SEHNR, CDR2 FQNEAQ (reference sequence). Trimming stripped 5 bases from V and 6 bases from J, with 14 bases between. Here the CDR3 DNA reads TGTGCCAGCAGCCCCCAGGGAGGAGGTCAGCCCCAGCATTTT. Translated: CASSPQGGGQPQHF. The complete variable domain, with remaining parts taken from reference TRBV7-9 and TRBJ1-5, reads DTGVSQNPRHKITKRGQNVTFRCDPISEHNRLYWYRQTLGQGPEFLTYFQNEAQLEKSRLLSDRFSAERPKGSFSTLEIQRTEQGDSAMYLCASSPQGGGQPQHFGDGTRLSIL.

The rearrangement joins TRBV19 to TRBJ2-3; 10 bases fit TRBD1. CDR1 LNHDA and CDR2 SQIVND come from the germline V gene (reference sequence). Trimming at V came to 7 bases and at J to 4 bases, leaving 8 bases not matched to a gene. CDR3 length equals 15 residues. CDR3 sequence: CASTPATGGADTQYF. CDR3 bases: TGTGCCAGTACACCCGCGACAGGGGGCGCAGATACGCAGTATTTT.

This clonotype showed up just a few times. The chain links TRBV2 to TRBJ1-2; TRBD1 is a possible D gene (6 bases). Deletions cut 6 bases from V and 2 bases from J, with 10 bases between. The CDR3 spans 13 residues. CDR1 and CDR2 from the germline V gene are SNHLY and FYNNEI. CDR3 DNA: TGTGCCAGCAGCCGGGACACCAACTATGGCTACACCTTC. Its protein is CASSRDTNYGYTF.

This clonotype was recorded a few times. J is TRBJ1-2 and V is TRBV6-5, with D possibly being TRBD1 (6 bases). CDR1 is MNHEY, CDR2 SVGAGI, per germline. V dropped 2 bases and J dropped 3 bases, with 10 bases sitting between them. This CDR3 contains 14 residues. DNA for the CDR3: TGTGCCAGCAGTTACCTTGGACAGCACTATGGCTACACCTTC. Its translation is CASSYLGQHYGYTF.

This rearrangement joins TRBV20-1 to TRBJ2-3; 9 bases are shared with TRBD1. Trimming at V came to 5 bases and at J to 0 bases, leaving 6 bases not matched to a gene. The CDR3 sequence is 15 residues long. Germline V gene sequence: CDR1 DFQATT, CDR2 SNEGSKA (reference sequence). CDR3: CSAFDRGASTDTQYF. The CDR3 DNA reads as TGCAGTGCTTTTGACAGGGGGGCTAGCACAGATACGCAGTATTTT.

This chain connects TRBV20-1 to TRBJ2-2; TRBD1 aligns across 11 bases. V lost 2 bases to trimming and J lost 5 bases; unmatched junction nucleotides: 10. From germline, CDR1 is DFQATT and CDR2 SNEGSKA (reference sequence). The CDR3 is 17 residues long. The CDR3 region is CSARSTRGQGGTGELFF. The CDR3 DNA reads TGCAGTGCTAGAAGCACAAGGGGACAGGGGGGTACCGGGGAGCTGTTTTTT.

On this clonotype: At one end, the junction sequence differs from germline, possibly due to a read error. The CDR3 DNA is TGTGCCATCAGTGAGTCCGGACTACAGGACAATGAGCAGTTCTTC. Residues: CAISESGLQDNEQFF. The chain combines TRBV6-1 with TRBJ2-1; weak D call: TRBD2 (6 bases). CDR1 MNHNS and CDR2 SASEGT come from the germline V gene. The CDR3 has 15 amino acids.

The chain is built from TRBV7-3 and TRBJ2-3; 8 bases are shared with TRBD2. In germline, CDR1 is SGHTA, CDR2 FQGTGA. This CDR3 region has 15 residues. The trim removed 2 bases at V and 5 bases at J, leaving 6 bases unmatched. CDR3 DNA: TGTGCCAGCAGCTTAGTGGGCGGGGGGCTAGATACGCAGTATTTT. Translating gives CASSLVGGGLDTQYF. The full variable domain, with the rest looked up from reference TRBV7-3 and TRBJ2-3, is GAGVSQTPSNKVTEKGKYVELRCDPISGHTALYWYRQSLGQGPEFLIYFQGTGAADDSGLPNDRFFAVRPEGSVSTLKIQRTERGDSAVYLCASSLVGGGLDTQYFGPGTRLTVL.